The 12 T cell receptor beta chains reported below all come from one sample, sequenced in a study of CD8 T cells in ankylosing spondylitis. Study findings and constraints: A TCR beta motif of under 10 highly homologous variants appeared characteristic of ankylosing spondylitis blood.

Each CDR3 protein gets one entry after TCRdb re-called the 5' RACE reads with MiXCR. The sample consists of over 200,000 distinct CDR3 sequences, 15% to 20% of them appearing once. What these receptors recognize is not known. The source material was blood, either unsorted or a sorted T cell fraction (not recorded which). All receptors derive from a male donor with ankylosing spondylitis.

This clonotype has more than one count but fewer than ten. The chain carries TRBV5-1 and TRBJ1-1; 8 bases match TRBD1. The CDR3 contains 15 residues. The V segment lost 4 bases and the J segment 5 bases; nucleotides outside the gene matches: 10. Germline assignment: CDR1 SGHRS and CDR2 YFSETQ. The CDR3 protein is CASSPQQGAKTEAFF. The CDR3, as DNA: TGCGCCAGCAGCCCCCAGCAGGGGGCGAAAACTGAAGCTTTCTTT.

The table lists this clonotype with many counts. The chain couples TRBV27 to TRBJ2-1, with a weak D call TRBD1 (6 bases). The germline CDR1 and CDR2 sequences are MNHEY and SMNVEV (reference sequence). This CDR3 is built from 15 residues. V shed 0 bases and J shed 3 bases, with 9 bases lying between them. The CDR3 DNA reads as TGTGCCAGCAGTTTATCCGGGACATACTACAATGAGCAGTTCTTC. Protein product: CASSLSGTYYNEQFF.

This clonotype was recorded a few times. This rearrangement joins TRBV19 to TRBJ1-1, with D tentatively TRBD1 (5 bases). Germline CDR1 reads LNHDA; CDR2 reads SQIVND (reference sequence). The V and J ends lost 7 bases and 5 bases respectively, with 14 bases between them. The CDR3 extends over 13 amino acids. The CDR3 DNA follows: TGTGCCAGTAAGACGGGGGAAAGAACTGAAGCTTTCTTT. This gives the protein CASKTGERTEAFF.

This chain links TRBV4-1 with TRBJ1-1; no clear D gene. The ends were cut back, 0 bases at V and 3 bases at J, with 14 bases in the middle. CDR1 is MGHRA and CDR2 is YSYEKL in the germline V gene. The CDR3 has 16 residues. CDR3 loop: CASSQEGGPRDTEAFF. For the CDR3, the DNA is TGCGCCAGCAGCCAAGAAGGTGGGCCTAGGGACACTGAAGCTTTCTTT.

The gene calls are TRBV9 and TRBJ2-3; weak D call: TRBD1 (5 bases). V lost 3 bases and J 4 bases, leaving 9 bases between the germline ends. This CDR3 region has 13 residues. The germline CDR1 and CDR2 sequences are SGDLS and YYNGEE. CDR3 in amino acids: CASSETGADTQYF. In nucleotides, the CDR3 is TGTGCCAGCAGCGAAACAGGTGCAGATACGCAGTATTTT.

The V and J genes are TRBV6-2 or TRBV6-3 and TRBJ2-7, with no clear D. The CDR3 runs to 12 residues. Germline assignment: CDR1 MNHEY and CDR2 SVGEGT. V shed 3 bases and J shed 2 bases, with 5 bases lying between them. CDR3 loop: CASSYAPYEQYF. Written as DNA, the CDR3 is TGTGCCAGCAGTTATGCTCCCTACGAGCAGTACTTC.

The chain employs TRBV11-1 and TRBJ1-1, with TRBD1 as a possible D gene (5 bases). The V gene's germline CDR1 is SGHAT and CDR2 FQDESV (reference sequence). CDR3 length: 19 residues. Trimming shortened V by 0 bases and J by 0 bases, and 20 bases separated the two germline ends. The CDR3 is CASSLALIRDGDMNTEAFF. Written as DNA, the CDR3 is TGTGCCAGCAGCTTAGCGCTAATTCGGGACGGAGATATGAACACTGAAGCTTTCTTT.

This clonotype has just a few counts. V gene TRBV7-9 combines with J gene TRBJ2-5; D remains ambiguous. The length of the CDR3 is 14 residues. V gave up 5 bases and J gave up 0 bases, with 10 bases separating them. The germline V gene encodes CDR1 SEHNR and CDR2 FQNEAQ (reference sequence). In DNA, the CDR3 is TGTGCCAGCAGCCCCAAAGGGTACCAAGAGACCCAGTACTTC. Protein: CASSPKGYQETQYF.

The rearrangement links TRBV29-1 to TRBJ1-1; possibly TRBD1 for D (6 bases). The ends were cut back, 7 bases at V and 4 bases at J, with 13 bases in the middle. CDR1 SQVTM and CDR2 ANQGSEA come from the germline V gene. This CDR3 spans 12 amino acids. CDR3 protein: CSGSTGSTEAFF. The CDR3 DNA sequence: TGCAGCGGGTCCACAGGGAGCACTGAAGCTTTCTTT.

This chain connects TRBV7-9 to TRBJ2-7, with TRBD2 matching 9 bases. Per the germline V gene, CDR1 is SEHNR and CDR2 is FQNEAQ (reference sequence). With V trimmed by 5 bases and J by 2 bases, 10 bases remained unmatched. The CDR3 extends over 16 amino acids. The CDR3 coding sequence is TGTGCCAGCAGCCCCCAGACTAGCGGTACTACCTACGAGCAGTACTTC. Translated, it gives CASSPQTSGTTYEQYF.

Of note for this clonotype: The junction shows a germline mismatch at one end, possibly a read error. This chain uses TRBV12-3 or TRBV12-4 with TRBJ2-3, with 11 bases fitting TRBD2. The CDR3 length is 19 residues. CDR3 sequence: CARSPLPSTSGVWADTQYF. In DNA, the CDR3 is TGTGCCCGCAGTCCCCTTCCCTCGACTAGCGGGGTATGGGCAGATACGCAGTATTTT.

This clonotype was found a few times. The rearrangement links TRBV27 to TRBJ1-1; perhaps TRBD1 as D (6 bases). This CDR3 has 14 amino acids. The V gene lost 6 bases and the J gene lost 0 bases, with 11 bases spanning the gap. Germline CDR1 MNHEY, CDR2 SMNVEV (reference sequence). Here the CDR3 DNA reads TGTGCCAGCAGATTGGGGGCCATGAACACTGAAGCTTTCTTT. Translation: CASRLGAMNTEAFF.